The 21 T cell receptor beta chains in this list originate from one sample, sequenced in a study of regulatory T cells in long-lasting Graves disease (TCRdb year 2021). The protocol used for the library was multiplex PCR. TCRdb shows the sequencer as Illumina HiSeq 4000. CDR3 regions were amplified by Arm-PCR with iRepertoire HTBI primers to construct TCR beta libraries. TCRdb took the public reads, trimmed them with fastp at Q25, ran MiXCR for clone calling and kept in-frame beta chains. Identical CDR3 proteins give one entry, which carries the most common genes and DNA. The sample contains 350,000 to 450,000 distinct CDR3 sequences, about 21% of them found a single time. Together, the top ten hold roughly an eighth of the sample. Explained via the paper, the time point label denotes: persistent/refractory GD, antithyroid drugs over 5 years with positive TRAb. For both TCR sequencing and RNA sequencing, RNA was extracted from PBMCs in TRIzol.

This material consisted of peripheral blood mononuclear cells (PBMCs), taken when the disease was refractory, from a patient treated with antithyroid drugs. The origin of the receptors is a female donor with Graves disease.

The chain couples TRBV5-1 to TRBJ2-7; 7 nucleotides agree with TRBD1. Germline V gene data show CDR1 as SGHRS and CDR2 as YFSETQ. The CDR3 contains 16 residues. The V gene end was trimmed by 4 bases and the J gene end by 0 bases; junction bases not matched to a gene: 10. The CDR3 sequence is CASSGASTGSSYEQYF. CDR3 nucleotides: TGCGCCAGCAGCGGCGCTTCGACAGGGAGCTCCTACGAGCAGTACTTC.

This clonotype was seen repeatedly, ten times or more. V is TRBV27 and J is TRBJ1-1, with D maybe TRBD1 (6 bases). CDR1 and CDR2 (germline): MNHEY, SMNVEV (reference sequence). This CDR3 has 14 residues. V was shortened by 2 bases and J by 6 bases, with 13 bases between the two germline ends. The CDR3 DNA is TGTGCCAGCAGTTTAGGGGGCAGGGACGCTGAAGCTTTCTTT. It yields the protein CASSLGGRDAEAFF.

This CDR3 is CASSPDSPRGFEQYF. DNA of the CDR3: TGTGCCAGCTCTCCAGACAGTCCTAGGGGGTTCGAGCAGTACTTC. The rearrangement uses TRBV18 and TRBJ2-7, with D possibly being TRBD1 (6 bases). Germline V lookup: CDR1 KGHSH, CDR2 LQKENI. Trimming removed 6 bases from V and 6 bases from J, with 21 bases in between. This CDR3 has 15 amino acids.

The chain carries TRBV4-1 and TRBJ2-7; D is unclear. Trimming stripped 0 bases from V and 2 bases from J, with 14 bases between. Germline V CDR1 and CDR2: MGHRA, YSYEKL. This CDR3 has 16 amino acids. CDR3 coding DNA: TGCGCCAGCAGCCAAGAGGGCAGCGTGGCAACCTACGAGCAGTACTTC. Translating gives CASSQEGSVATYEQYF.

This clonotype has ten or more counts. V and J are TRBV2 and TRBJ2-7; the D is unclear. CDR1 is SNHLY and CDR2 is FYNNEI in the germline V gene. Trimming cost V 2 bases and J 4 bases, with 3 bases left between them. There are 11 residues in the CDR3. The CDR3 DNA is TGTGCCAGCAGTGAAAAGTACGAGCAGTACTTC. Residues: CASSEKYEQYF.

This chain links TRBV20-1 with TRBJ2-1; TRBD2 matches 11 bases. Germline CDR1 and CDR2: DFQATT and SNEGSKA (reference sequence). The V segment lost 6 bases and the J segment 5 bases; nucleotides outside the gene matches: 6. The CDR3 consists of 14 residues. This chain's CDR3 is CSARGGLADNEQFF. CDR3 sequence (DNA): TGCAGTGCCCGGGGGGGACTAGCGGACAATGAGCAGTTCTTC.

This clonotype occurred once. The chain links TRBV28 to TRBJ1-3, with D uncertain. This CDR3 is 14 amino acids long. V was clipped by 7 bases and J by 0 bases, with 10 bases between them. Germline values: CDR1 MDHEN, CDR2 SYDVKM. This CDR3 reads CASINQNSGNTIYF. CDR3 DNA sequence: TGTGCCAGCATTAACCAGAACTCTGGAAACACCATATATTTT.

This clonotype has ten or more counts. The chain recombines TRBV7-8 with TRBJ2-7; D remains ambiguous. The CDR3 spans 13 residues. V lost 6 bases, J lost 0 bases, and 9 bases lay in between. The germline V gene has CDR1 SGHVS and CDR2 FQNEAQ. The CDR3 sequence: CASRARFSYEQYF. CDR3 DNA: TGTGCCAGCAGAGCAAGGTTCTCCTACGAGCAGTACTTC.

This clonotype was counted ten times or more. This chain joins TRBV2 and TRBJ1-4; D is unclear. The CDR3 length is 14 residues. Trimming removed 4 bases at V and 0 bases at J, with 6 bases between. The germline CDR1 and CDR2 sequences are SNHLY and FYNNEI. CDR3 sequence: CASSGLSTNEKLFF. In nucleotides, the CDR3 is TGTGCCAGCAGTGGTCTGTCAACTAATGAAAAACTGTTTTTT.

In its sample, this clonotype was seen many times. The chain carries TRBV6-2 or TRBV6-3 and TRBJ2-5, with D possibly being TRBD2 (6 bases). There are 16 residues in the CDR3. Trimming took off 0 bases at V and 1 base at J, with 12 bases between the two ends. Germline V gene data show CDR1 as MNHEY and CDR2 as SVGEGT. The CDR3 loop is CASSYSLGGIQETQYF. CDR3 DNA sequence: TGTGCCAGCAGTTACTCCCTGGGAGGTATCCAAGAGACCCAGTACTTC.

This CDR3 reads CASSDSMNTGELFF. The CDR3 DNA sequence: TGTGCCAGCAGTGACTCAATGAACACCGGGGAGCTGTTTTTT. The V and J genes are TRBV6-4 and TRBJ2-2; D unresolved. Trimming pared 0 bases from V and 1 base from J, leaving 3 bases between. There are 14 residues in the CDR3. The germline CDR1 and CDR2 sequences are MRHNA and SNTAGT.

The chain joins TRBV7-9 to TRBJ2-1; 11 nucleotides agree with TRBD1. Trimming cost V 3 bases and J 6 bases; bases outside gene matches: 4. Germline V lookup: CDR1 SEHNR, CDR2 FQNEAQ (reference sequence). This CDR3 is built from 15 residues. The CDR3 DNA is TGTGCCAGCAGCTTGGGGGACAGGGGGGGCAATGAGCAGTTCTTC. This translates into CASSLGDRGGNEQFF.

J is TRBJ2-5 and V is TRBV15, with 7 bases fitting TRBD2. The germline gives CDR1 LNHNV, CDR2 YYDKDF (reference sequence). V lost 2 bases to trimming and J lost 3 bases; unmatched junction nucleotides: 9. The CDR3 covers 16 residues. The CDR3 bases are TGTGCCACCAGCAGACTTGGCGGGAGTCCCAAAGAGACCCAGTACTTC. Translating gives CATSRLGGSPKETQYF.

This clonotype was seen a few times. This rearrangement joins TRBV12-3 or TRBV12-4 to TRBJ2-1; D gene uncertain. Trimming shortened V by 7 bases and J by 0 bases, and 13 bases separated the two germline ends. CDR3 size: 15 residues. CDR3 protein: CASTPQVSSYNEQFF. Written as DNA, the CDR3 is TGTGCCAGCACCCCACAAGTTAGCTCCTACAATGAGCAGTTCTTC.

This clonotype was seen only a few times. As DNA, the CDR3 is TGTGCCAGTAGAAACAGGCTACCTGAAGCTTTCTTT. Its protein product is CASRNRLPEAFF. This chain connects TRBV19 to TRBJ1-1, with D possibly matching TRBD1 (5 bases). This CDR3 comprises 12 residues. Trimming pared 6 bases from V and 6 bases from J, leaving 11 bases between. Germline lookup yields CDR1 LNHDA and CDR2 SQIVND (reference sequence).

The chain is built from TRBV9 and TRBJ2-5, with 9 bases aligning to TRBD2. Germline V CDR1 and CDR2: SGDLS, YYNGEE. The trim removed 4 bases at V and 5 bases at J, leaving 9 bases unmatched. This CDR3 region has 15 residues. In DNA form, the CDR3 reads TGTGCCAGCAGCCCCGCCCCAACTAGCGGGGAGACCCAGTACTTC. Residues: CASSPAPTSGETQYF. The full variable domain, its missing parts supplied by reference TRBV9 and TRBJ2-5, is DSGVTQTPKHLITATGQRVTLRCSPRSGDLSVYWYQQSLDQGLQFLIQYYNGEERAKGNILERFSAQQFPDLHSELNLSSLELGDSALYFCASSPAPTSGETQYFGPGTRLLVL.

This clonotype was seen ten or more times. The chain couples TRBV11-2 to TRBJ2-5; a weak D match, TRBD1 (6 bases). The CDR3 is 16 residues long. V was shortened by 3 bases and J by 4 bases, with 18 bases between the two germline ends. CDR1 and CDR2 (germline): SGHAT, FQNNGV. The CDR3, as DNA: TGTGCCAGCAGCTTTAGTCACAGGGTGGATAGAGAGACCCAGTACTTC. Protein: CASSFSHRVDRETQYF.

This chain uses TRBV28 with TRBJ2-1, with 8 bases fitting TRBD2. V trimming: 6 bases; J trimming: 5 bases; junction bases outside the gene matches: 6. This CDR3 contains 14 residues. Germline V gene data show CDR1 as MDHEN and CDR2 as SYDVKM. In DNA, the CDR3 is TGTGCCAGCAGAACAGCGGGAGACCACAATGAGCAGTTCTTC. As protein: CASRTAGDHNEQFF.

On this clonotype itself: A much larger clone lies one base from this, so it may be a read error. The CDR3 sequence is CATSDAGTGHTGELFF. DNA of the CDR3: TGTGCCACCAGTGATGCCGGGACAGGACACACCGGGGAGCTGTTTTTT. The gene calls are TRBV24-1 and TRBJ2-2; TRBD1 agrees at 8 bases. Germline CDR1 KGHDR, CDR2 SFDVKD. V lost 3 bases and J lost 3; bases outside the gene matches: 5. CDR3 length equals 16 residues.

This clonotype was seen at least ten times. This chain connects TRBV6-4 to TRBJ2-7; 12 nucleotides match TRBD1. The CDR3 is made up of 17 amino acids. J gave up 2 bases and V 6 bases, and 11 bases lay outside the gene matches. CDR1 is MRHNA, CDR2 SNTAGT, per germline. CDR3 sequence: CASSPGTGGPLTYEQYF. In DNA form, the CDR3 reads TGTGCCAGCAGCCCCGGGACAGGGGGCCCCCTTACCTACGAGCAGTACTTC.

This clonotype was picked up many times. This chain uses TRBV7-9 with TRBJ2-5; D ambiguous. V was cut by 2 bases and J by 5 bases, with 15 bases left in between. Germline CDR1 reads SEHNR; CDR2 reads FQNEAQ (reference sequence). The CDR3 contains 15 residues. As DNA, the CDR3 is TGTGCCAGCAGCTTACCAGGTGCCCTCGGGGAGACCCAGTACTTC. This encodes CASSLPGALGETQYF.